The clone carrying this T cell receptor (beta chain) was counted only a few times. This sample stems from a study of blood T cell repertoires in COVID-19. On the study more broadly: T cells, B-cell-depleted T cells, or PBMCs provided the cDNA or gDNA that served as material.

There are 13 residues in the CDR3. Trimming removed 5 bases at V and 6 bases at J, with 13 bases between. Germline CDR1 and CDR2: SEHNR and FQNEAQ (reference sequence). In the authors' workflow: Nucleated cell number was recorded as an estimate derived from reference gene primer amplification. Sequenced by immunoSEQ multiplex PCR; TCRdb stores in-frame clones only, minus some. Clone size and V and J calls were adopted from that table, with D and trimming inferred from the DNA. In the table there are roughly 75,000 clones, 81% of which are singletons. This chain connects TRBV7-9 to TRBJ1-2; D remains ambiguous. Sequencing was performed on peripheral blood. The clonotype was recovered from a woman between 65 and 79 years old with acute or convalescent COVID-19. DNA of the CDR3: TGTGCCAGCAGCGCCCGACTGGGAGATGGCTACACCTTC. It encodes CASSARLGDGYTF.